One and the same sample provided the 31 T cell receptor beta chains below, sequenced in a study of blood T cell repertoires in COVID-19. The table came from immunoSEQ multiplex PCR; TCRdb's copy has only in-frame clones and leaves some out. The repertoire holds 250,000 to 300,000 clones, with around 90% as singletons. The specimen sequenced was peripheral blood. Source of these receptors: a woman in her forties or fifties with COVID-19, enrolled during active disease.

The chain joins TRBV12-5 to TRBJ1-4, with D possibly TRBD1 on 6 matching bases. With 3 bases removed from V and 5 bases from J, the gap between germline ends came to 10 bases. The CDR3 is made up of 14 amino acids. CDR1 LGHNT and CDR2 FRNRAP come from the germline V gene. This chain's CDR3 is CASGLGQGNEKLFF. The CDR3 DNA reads TGTGCTAGTGGTTTAGGGCAGGGGAATGAAAAACTGTTTTTT.

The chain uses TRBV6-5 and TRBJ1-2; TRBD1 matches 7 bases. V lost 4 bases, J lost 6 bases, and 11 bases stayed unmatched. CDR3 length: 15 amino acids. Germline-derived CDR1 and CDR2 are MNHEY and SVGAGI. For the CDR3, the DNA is TGTGCCAGCAGTTCTCTACCCGGGACAGCGAATGGCTACACCTTC. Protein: CASSSLPGTANGYTF.

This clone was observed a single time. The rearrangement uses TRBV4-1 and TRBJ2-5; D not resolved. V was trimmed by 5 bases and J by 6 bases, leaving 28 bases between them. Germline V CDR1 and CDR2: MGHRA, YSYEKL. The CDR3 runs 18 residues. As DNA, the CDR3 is TGCGCCAGCAGCTCAGCCAGCCAAGGAGTCACTTTCCGGCAGACCCAGTACTTC. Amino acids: CASSSASQGVTFRQTQYF.

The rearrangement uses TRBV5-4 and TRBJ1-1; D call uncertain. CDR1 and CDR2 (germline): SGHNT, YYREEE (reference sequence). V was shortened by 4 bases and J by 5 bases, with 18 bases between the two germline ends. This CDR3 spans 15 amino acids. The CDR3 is CASSRDVRAGTEAFF. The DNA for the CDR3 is TGTGCCAGCAGCCGCGATGTGAGGGCGGGGACTGAAGCTTTCTTT.

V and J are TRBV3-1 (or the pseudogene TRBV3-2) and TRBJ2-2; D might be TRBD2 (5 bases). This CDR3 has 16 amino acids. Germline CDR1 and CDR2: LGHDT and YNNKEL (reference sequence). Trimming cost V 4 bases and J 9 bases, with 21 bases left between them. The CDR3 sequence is CASSRTPDENGRELFF. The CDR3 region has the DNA TGTGCCAGCAGCCGAACCCCAGACGAAAACGGGAGGGAGCTGTTTTTT.

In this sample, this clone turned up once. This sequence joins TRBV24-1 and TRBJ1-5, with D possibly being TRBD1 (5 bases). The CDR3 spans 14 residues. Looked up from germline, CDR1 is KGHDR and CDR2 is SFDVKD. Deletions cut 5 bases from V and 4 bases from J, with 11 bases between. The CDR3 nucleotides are TGTGCCACCAGTGCCGGGGGGGGTAATCAGCCCCAGCATTTT. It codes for CATSAGGGNQPQHF.

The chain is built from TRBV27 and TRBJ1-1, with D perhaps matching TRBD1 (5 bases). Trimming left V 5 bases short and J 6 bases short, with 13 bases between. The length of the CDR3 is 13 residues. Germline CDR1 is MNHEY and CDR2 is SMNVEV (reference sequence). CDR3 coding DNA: TGTGCCAGCAGTCCCAGGGCCAGGGCTGAAGCTTTCTTT. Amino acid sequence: CASSPRARAEAFF.

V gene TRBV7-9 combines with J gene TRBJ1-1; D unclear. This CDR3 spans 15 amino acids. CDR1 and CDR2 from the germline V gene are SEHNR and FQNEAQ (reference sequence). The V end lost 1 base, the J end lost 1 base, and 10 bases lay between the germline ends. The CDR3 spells CASSLVGIKNTEAFF. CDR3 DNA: TGTGCCAGCAGCTTAGTGGGCATTAAGAACACTGAAGCTTTCTTT.

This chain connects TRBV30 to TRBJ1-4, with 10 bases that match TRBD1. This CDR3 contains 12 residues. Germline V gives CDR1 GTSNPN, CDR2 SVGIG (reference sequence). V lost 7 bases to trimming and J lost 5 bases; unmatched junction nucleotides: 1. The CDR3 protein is CASDRGNEKLFF. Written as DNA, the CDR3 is TGTGCCTCGGACAGGGGGAATGAAAAACTGTTTTTT.

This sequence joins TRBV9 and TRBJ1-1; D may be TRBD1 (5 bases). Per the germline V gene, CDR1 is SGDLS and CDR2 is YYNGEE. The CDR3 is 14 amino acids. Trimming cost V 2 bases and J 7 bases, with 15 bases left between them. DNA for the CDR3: TGTGCCAGCAGCGTTTTTCAGGGTTCGAGTGAAGCTTTCTTT. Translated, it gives CASSVFQGSSEAFF. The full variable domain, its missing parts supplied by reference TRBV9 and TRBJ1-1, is DSGVTQTPKHLITATGQRVTLRCSPRSGDLSVYWYQQSLDQGLQFLIQYYNGEERAKGNILERFSAQQFPDLHSELNLSSLELGDSALYFCASSVFQGSSEAFFGQGTRLTVV.

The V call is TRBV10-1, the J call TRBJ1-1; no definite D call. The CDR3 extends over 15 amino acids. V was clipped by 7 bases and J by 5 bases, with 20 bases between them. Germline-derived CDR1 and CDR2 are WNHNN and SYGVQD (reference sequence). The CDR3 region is CASTPPAGVVTEAFF. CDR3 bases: TGCGCCAGCACCCCGCCGGCAGGTGTAGTAACTGAAGCTTTCTTT.

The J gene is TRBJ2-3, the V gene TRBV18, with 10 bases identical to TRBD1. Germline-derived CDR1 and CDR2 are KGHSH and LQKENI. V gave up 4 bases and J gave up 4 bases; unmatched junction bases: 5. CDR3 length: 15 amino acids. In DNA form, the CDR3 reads TGTGCCAGCTCACAGCGGGGACAGGGGCCAGATACGCAGTATTTT. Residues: CASSQRGQGPDTQYF.

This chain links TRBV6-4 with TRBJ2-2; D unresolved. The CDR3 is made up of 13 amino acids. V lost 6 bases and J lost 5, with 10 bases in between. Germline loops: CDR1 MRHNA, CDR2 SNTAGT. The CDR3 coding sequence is TGTGCCAGCAGCCGCGGCAGTACCGGGGAGCTGTTTTTT. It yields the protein CASSRGSTGELFF.

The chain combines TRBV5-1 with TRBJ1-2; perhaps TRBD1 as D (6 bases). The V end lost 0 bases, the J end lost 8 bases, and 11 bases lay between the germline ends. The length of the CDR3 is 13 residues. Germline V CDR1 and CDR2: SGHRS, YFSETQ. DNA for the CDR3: TGCGCCAGCAGCTTGGACAGGGTAGGCGGCTACACCTTC. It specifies CASSLDRVGGYTF.

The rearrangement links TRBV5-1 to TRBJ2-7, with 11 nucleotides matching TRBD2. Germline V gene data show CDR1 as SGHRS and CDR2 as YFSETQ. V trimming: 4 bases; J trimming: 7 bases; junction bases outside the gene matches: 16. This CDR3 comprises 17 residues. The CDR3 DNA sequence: TGCGCCAGCAGCCTCCTCGGTCTAGCGGGAGGTGTTGTGGAGCAGTACTTC. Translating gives CASSLLGLAGGVVEQYF.

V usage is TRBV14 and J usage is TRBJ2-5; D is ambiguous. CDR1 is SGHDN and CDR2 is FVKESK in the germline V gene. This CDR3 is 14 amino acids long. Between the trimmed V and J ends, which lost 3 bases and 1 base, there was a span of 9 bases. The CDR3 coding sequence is TGTGCCAGCAGCCACTTCCGGGTCCAAGAGACCCAGTACTTC. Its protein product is CASSHFRVQETQYF.

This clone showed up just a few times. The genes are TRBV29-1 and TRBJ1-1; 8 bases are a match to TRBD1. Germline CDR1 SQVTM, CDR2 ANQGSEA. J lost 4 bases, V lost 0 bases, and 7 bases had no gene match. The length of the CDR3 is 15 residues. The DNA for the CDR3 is TGCAGCGTTGAAGATCCGACAGGGGCGGGCACTGAAGCTTTCTTT. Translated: CSVEDPTGAGTEAFF.

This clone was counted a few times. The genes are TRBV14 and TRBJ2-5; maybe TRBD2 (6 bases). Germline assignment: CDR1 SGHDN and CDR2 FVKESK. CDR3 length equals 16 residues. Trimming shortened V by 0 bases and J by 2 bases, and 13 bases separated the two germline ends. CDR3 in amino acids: CASSQDMWRVQETQYF. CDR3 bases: TGTGCCAGCAGCCAAGACATGTGGAGGGTGCAAGAGACCCAGTACTTC. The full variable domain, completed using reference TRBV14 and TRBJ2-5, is EAGVTQFPSHSVIEKGQTVTLRCDPISGHDNLYWYRRVMGKEIKFLLHFVKESKQDESGMPNNRFLAERTGGTYSTLKVQPAELEDSGVYFCASSQDMWRVQETQYFGPGTRLLVL.

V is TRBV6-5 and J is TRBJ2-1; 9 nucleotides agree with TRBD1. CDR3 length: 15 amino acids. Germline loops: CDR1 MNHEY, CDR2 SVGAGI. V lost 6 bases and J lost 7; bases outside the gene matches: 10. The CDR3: CASRYGTGLKNEQFF. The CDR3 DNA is TGTGCCAGCAGATACGGGACAGGGTTGAAGAATGAGCAGTTCTTC.

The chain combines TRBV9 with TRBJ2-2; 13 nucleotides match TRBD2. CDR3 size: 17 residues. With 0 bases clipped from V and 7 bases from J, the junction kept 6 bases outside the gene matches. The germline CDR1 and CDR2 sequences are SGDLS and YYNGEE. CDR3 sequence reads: CASSVVGTSGTFGELFF. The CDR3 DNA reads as TGTGCCAGCAGCGTAGTCGGGACTAGCGGGACATTCGGGGAGCTGTTTTTT.

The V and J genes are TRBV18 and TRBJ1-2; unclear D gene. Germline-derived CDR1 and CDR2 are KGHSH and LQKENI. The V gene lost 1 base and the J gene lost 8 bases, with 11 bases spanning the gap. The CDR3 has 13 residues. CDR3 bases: TGTGCCAGCTCACCACGGGCCGACGGAGGCTACACCTTC. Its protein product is CASSPRADGGYTF. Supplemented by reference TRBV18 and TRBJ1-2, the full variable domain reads NAGVMQNPRHLVRRRGQEARLRCSPMKGHSHVYWYRQLPEEGLKFMVYLQKENIIDESGMPKERFSAEFPKEGPSILRIQQVVRGDSAAYFCASSPRADGGYTFGSGTRLTVV.

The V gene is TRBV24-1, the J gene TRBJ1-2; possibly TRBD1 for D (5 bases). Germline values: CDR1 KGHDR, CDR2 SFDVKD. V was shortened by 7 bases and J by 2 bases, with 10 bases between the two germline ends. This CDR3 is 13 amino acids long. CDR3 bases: TGTGCCACCAGGGGGGGTCCGAACTATGGCTACACCTTC. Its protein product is CATRGGPNYGYTF.

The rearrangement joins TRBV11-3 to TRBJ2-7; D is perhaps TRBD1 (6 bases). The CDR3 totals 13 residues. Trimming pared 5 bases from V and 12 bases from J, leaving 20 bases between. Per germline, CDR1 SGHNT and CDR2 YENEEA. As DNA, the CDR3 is TGTGCCAGCAGCCCCCGGGACACACGTACGGCGTACTTC. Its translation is CASSPRDTRTAYF. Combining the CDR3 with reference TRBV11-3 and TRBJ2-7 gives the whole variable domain EAGVVQSPRYKIIEKKQPVAFWCNPISGHNTLYWYLQNLGQGPELLIRYENEEAVDDSQLPKDRFSAERLKGVDSTLKIQPAELGDSAVYLCASSPRDTRTAYFGPGTRLTVT.

CDR3 in amino acids: CASSHLLAGNYNEQFF. The CDR3 region has the DNA TGTGCCAGCAGCCACCTACTAGCGGGGAACTACAATGAGCAGTTCTTC. The rearrangement uses TRBV3-1 (or the pseudogene TRBV3-2) and TRBJ2-1; TRBD2 matches at 10 bases. The germline gives CDR1 LGHDT, CDR2 YNNKEL (reference sequence). The CDR3 sequence is 16 residues long. V lost 3 bases to trimming and J lost 3 bases; unmatched junction nucleotides: 5.

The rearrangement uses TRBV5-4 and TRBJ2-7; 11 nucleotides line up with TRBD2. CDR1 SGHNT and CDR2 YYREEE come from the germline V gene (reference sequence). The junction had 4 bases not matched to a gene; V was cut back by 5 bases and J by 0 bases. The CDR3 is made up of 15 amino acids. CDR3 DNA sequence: TGTGCCAGCAGGCATGGGACTAGCGGCTCCTACGAGCAGTACTTC. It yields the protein CASRHGTSGSYEQYF.

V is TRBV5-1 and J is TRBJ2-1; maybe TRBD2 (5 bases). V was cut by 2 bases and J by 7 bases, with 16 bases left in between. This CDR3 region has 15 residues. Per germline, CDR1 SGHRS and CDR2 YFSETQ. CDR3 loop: CASSFHAVPGNEQFF. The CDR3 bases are TGCGCCAGCAGCTTTCATGCGGTTCCGGGGAATGAGCAGTTCTTC.

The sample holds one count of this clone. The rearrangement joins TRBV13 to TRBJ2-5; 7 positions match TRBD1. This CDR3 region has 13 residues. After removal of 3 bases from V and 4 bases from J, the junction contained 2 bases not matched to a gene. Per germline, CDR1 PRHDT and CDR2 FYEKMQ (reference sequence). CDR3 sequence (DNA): TGTGCCAGCAGCTTGCAGGGGGTAGAGACCCAGTACTTC. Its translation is CASSLQGVETQYF. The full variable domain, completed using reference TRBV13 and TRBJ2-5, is AAGVIQSPRHLIKEKRETATLKCYPIPRHDTVYWYQQGPGQDPQFLISFYEKMQSDKGSIPDRFSAQQFSDYHSELNMSSLELGDSALYFCASSLQGVETQYFGPGTRLLVL.

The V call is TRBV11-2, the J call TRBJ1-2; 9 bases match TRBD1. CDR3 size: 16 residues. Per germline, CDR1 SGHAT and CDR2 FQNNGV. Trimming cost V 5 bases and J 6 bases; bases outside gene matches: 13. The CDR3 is CASSEVKGTGFNGYTF. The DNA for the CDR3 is TGTGCCAGCAGCGAAGTGAAGGGGACAGGGTTCAATGGCTACACCTTC. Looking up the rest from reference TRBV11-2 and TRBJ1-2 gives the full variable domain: EAGVAQSPRYKIIEKRQSVAFWCNPISGHATLYWYQQILGQGPKLLIQFQNNGVVDDSQLPKDRFSAERLKGVDSTLKIQPAKLEDSAVYLCASSEVKGTGFNGYTFGSGTRLTVV.

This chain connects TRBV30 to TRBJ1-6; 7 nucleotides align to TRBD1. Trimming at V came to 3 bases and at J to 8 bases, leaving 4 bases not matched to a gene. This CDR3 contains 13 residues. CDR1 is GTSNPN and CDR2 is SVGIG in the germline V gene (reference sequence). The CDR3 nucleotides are TGTGCCTGGAGCGGACAGGAGGATTCACCCCTCCACTTT. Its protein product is CAWSGQEDSPLHF. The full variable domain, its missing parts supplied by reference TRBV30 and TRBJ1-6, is SQTIHQWPATLVQPVGSPLSLECTVEGTSNPNLYWYRQAAGRGLQLLFYSVGIGQISSEVPQNLSASRPQDRQFILSSKKLLLSDSGFYLCAWSGQEDSPLHFGNGTRLTVT.

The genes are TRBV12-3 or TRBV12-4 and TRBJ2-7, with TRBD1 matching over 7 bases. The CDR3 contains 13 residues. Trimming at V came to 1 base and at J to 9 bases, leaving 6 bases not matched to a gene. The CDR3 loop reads CASSLGQGVLQYF. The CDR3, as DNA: TGTGCCAGCAGTTTAGGGCAGGGGGTTCTGCAGTACTTC.

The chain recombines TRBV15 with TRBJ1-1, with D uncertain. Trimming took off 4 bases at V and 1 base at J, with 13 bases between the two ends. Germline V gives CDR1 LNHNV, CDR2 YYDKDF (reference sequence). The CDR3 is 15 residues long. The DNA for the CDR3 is TGTGCCACCAGCATCCACGGGTCGGGGAACACTGAAGCTTTCTTT. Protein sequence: CATSIHGSGNTEAFF. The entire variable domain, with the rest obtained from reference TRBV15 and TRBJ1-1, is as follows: DAMVIQNPRYQVTQFGKPVTLSCSQTLNHNVMYWYQQKSSQAPKLLFHYYDKDFNNEADTPDNFQSRRPNTSFCFLDIRSPGLGDTAMYLCATSIHGSGNTEAFFGQGTRLTVV.